One sample yielded the 14 T cell receptor beta chains listed below, sequenced in a study of CD8+CD57+ T cells in acquired aplastic anemia. Genomic DNA, the template, was used for profiling of the TCR beta VDJ and CDR3. TCRdb re-derived calls from the reads in MiXCR, one entry per CDR3 protein. The repertoire holds over 150,000 distinct CDR3 sequences, with around 40% as singletons. Sequenced material: sorted CD4+, CD8+, or CD8+CD57+ T cells (not recorded which) from PBMCs. These TCRs come from a human donor in good health.

This clonotype was observed a single time. The J gene is TRBJ2-2, the V gene TRBV10-3; 10 bases align to TRBD1. Germline CDR1 and CDR2: ENHRY and SYGVKD. The V segment lost 2 bases and the J segment 4 bases; nucleotides outside the gene matches: 7. This CDR3 comprises 17 residues. Here the CDR3 reads CAISEGGTGAFTGELFF. In DNA, the CDR3 is TGTGCCATCAGTGAGGGCGGGACAGGGGCTTTCACCGGGGAGCTGTTTTTT.

Notes on this clonotype: A much bigger clone sits one base away, suggesting this may be a read error. The chain joins TRBV20-1 to TRBJ2-5; TRBD1 matches 7 bases. Germline values: CDR1 DFQATT, CDR2 SNEGSKA (reference sequence). The CDR3 runs 12 residues. The CDR3 here is CSAYRGQGTQYF. The CDR3 DNA is TGCAGTGCTTACAGGGGCCAAGGGACCCAGTACTTC.

This clonotype came up many times. The genes are TRBV6-1 and TRBJ1-2; tentative D call: TRBD1 (5 bases). Trimming cost V 1 base and J 2 bases, with 8 bases left between them. Per the germline V gene, CDR1 is MNHNS and CDR2 is SASEGT. This CDR3 region has 14 residues. This CDR3 reads CASSEGWGNYGYTF. CDR3 nucleotide sequence: TGTGCCAGCAGTGAAGGGTGGGGCAACTATGGCTACACCTTC.

This sequence joins TRBV7-6 and TRBJ2-1, with a weak D call TRBD1 (7 bases). Germline V gene lookup returns CDR1 SGHVS and CDR2 FNYEAQ. The CDR3 consists of 13 residues. Trimming removed 8 bases at V and 10 bases at J, with 18 bases between. The CDR3 loop is CASGAGGPEEQFF. The CDR3 DNA reads TGTGCCAGCGGCGCAGGGGGGCCGGAGGAGCAGTTCTTC.

The chain is built from TRBV5-4 and TRBJ2-7, with D tentatively TRBD1 (6 bases). The V end lost 0 bases, the J end lost 1 base, and 14 bases lay between the germline ends. The germline V gene has CDR1 SGHNT and CDR2 YYREEE (reference sequence). The CDR3 runs to 16 residues. The CDR3, as DNA: TGTGCCAGCAGCTTGGTGGCGTCAGGGGATTCCTACGAGCAGTACTTC. Its protein is CASSLVASGDSYEQYF.

The rearrangement links TRBV10-3 to TRBJ2-1; 12 bases line up with TRBD2. V lost 4 bases to trimming and J lost 8 bases; unmatched junction nucleotides: 6. This CDR3 contains 15 residues. Germline V gene sequence: CDR1 ENHRY, CDR2 SYGVKD. The CDR3 protein is CAISGATSGSYEQFF. The CDR3 DNA is TGTGCCATCAGTGGCGCGACTAGCGGGAGCTATGAGCAGTTCTTC.

This rearrangement joins TRBV15 to TRBJ2-7; TRBD2 is a possible D gene (6 bases). The length of the CDR3 is 15 residues. The germline CDR1 and CDR2 sequences are LNHNV and YYDKDF (reference sequence). The V end lost 5 bases, the J end lost 4 bases, and 18 bases lay between the germline ends. CDR3 sequence reads: CATSVGRGASYEQYF. The CDR3 DNA sequence: TGTGCCACCAGCGTAGGCCGCGGGGCCTCTTACGAGCAGTACTTC.

This clonotype was recorded at least ten times. The V call is TRBV7-9, the J call TRBJ2-2; D is unresolved. Per the germline V gene, CDR1 is SEHNR and CDR2 is FQNEAQ (reference sequence). Trimming removed 4 bases from V and 3 bases from J, with 6 bases in between. The CDR3 sequence is 13 residues long. The CDR3 here is CASSSKYTGELFF. The CDR3 bases are TGTGCCAGCAGCTCCAAATACACCGGGGAGCTGTTTTTT.

For this clonotype: A much larger clone sits a single nucleotide away, making a read error possible. In DNA, the CDR3 is TGCGCCAGCAGCTTGGCCCTCAACACAGATACGCAGTATTTT. Translation: CASSLALNTDTQYF. The chain combines TRBV5-1 with TRBJ2-3; D is unclear. The germline V and J ends were trimmed by 0 bases and 2 bases, with 7 bases remaining between them. The CDR3 contains 14 residues. Germline values: CDR1 SGHRS, CDR2 YFSETQ.

This clonotype appeared a single time. This rearrangement joins TRBV24-1 to TRBJ2-5; TRBD2 might be the D (6 bases). Trimming took off 5 bases at V and 7 bases at J, with 13 bases between the two ends. The V gene's germline CDR1 is KGHDR and CDR2 SFDVKD. The CDR3 contains 13 residues. The CDR3: CATSGAGTATQYF. CDR3 coding DNA: TGTGCCACCAGTGGGGCAGGGACTGCGACCCAGTACTTC.

This clonotype was counted between two and nine times. CDR3 nucleotide sequence: TGTGCCAGCAACCAAGATCGCAGGAACACTGAAGCTTTCTTT. Residues: CASNQDRRNTEAFF. The genes are TRBV7-2 and TRBJ1-1; D gene ambiguous. The CDR3 is 14 amino acids. Germline loops: CDR1 SGHTA, CDR2 FQGNSA. The V end lost 7 bases, the J end lost 1 base, and 13 bases lay between the germline ends.

The chain recombines TRBV29-1 with TRBJ2-1, with D unclear. V was trimmed by 6 bases and J by 4 bases, leaving 10 bases between them. Germline CDR1 SQVTM, CDR2 ANQGSEA. The CDR3 totals 12 residues. CDR3 in amino acids: CSVVGPYNEQFF. Written as DNA, the CDR3 is TGCAGCGTAGTCGGCCCTTACAATGAGCAGTTCTTC.

This clonotype was recorded many times. This rearrangement joins TRBV6-5 to TRBJ1-6, with a possible D match to TRBD1 (6 bases). V was clipped by 6 bases and J by 16 bases, with 22 bases between them. Germline CDR1 reads MNHEY; CDR2 reads SVGAGI. The CDR3 spans 14 residues. The chain's CDR3 is CASRSSSDSGQLHF. The CDR3 DNA reads TGTGCCAGCAGGTCCTCTTCTGACTCGGGACAACTCCACTTT.

V and J are TRBV7-6 and TRBJ2-5; 7 nucleotides match TRBD1. The CDR3 has 16 residues. Trimming cost V 1 base and J 5 bases; bases outside gene matches: 10. The germline CDR1 and CDR2 sequences are SGHVS and FNYEAQ. The CDR3 loop is CASSLGVDRESETQYF. In nucleotides, the CDR3 is TGTGCCAGCAGCTTAGGGGTTGACAGGGAGTCTGAGACCCAGTACTTC.